This passage covers 31 T cell receptor beta chains from one sample sequenced in a study of spatial heterogeneity in lung cancer. TCRdb redid the calling of the 5' RACE reads with MiXCR, one entry per CDR3 protein. There are about 53,000 distinct CDR3 sequences in the sample; approximately 7% occur only once, and around 2.6% lies in the top ten. Indicated time point: sample taken at primary tumor resection. Whole RNA came from tumor, nontumor lung or frozen PBMC and was sequenced without being sorted. Here the sequenced sample was PBMCs, taken at surgery. All receptors come from a female donor with early-stage non-small cell lung cancer.

This clonotype was seen repeatedly, ten times or more. This rearrangement joins TRBV29-1 to TRBJ2-5, with a weak D call TRBD2 (5 bases). Per germline, CDR1 SQVTM and CDR2 ANQGSEA. The CDR3 sequence is 14 residues long. The V gene lost 1 base and the J gene lost 0 bases, with 9 bases spanning the gap. CDR3 sequence reads: CSVEADSYQETQYF. The CDR3 DNA reads TGCAGCGTTGAAGCGGACTCGTACCAAGAGACCCAGTACTTC.

This clonotype turned up a few times. The V and J genes are TRBV6-2 or TRBV6-3 and TRBJ1-5; 11 nucleotides match TRBD1. Trimming removed 2 bases from V and 6 bases from J; junction bases left unmatched: 15. Germline V gene sequence: CDR1 MNHEY, CDR2 SVGEGT. This CDR3 region has 19 residues. This CDR3 reads CASSYISGQGARIGQPQHF. CDR3 bases: TGTGCCAGCAGTTACATATCCGGACAGGGGGCGCGAATAGGTCAGCCCCAGCATTTT.

With regard to this clonotype: A read error may explain this, as a much larger clone is one base away. V usage is TRBV10-3 and J usage is TRBJ2-5, with D perhaps assigned TRBD1 or TRBD2 (5 bases each). The CDR3 runs to 15 residues. Germline values: CDR1 ENHRY, CDR2 SYGVKD. The CDR3 DNA reads TGTGCCATCAGGGGGGAACAATCGGGCCAAGGGACCCAGTACTTC. As protein: CAIRGEQSGQGTQYF.

This clonotype was observed at least ten times. This chain links TRBV29-1 with TRBJ2-5; TRBD1 might be the D (5 bases). Germline V lookup: CDR1 SQVTM, CDR2 ANQGSEA. V gave up 3 bases and J gave up 5 bases, with 19 bases separating them. This CDR3 spans 15 amino acids. CDR3 in DNA: TGCAGCGTTGAGGACATAATCCTGGTCGGGGAGACCCAGTACTTC. Translation gives CSVEDIILVGETQYF. The full variable domain, with the rest looked up from reference TRBV29-1 and TRBJ2-5, is SAVISQKPSRDICQRGTSLTIQCQVDSQVTMMFWYRQQPGQSLTLIATANQGSEATYESGFVIDKFPISRPNLTFSTLTVSNMSPEDSSIYLCSVEDIILVGETQYFGPGTRLLVL.

There are a few counts of this clonotype. This chain links TRBV5-1 with TRBJ1-2; D uncertain. This CDR3 is built from 13 residues. The V and J ends lost 0 bases and 7 bases respectively, with 10 bases between them. Per germline, CDR1 SGHRS and CDR2 YFSETQ. CDR3 DNA sequence: TGCGCCAGCAGCTTGGCCCAACTCTCTGGCTACACCTTC. Its translation is CASSLAQLSGYTF.

This clonotype was counted many times. This rearrangement joins TRBV11-1 to TRBJ1-1; 8 bases are shared with TRBD1. The CDR3 runs 13 residues. CDR1 is SGHAT and CDR2 is FQDESV in the germline V gene (reference sequence). V dropped 4 bases and J dropped 5; count of bases not matched to a gene: 3. The CDR3 DNA sequence: TGTGCCAGCAGCTGGGGACAGGTAACTGAAGCTTTCTTT. It translates to CASSWGQVTEAFF. The variable domain in full, completed from reference TRBV11-1 and TRBJ1-1, reads EAEVAQSPRYKITEKSQAVAFWCDPISGHATLYWYRQILGQGPELLVQFQDESVVDDSQLPKDRFSAERLKGVDSTLKIQPAELGDSAMYLCASSWGQVTEAFFGQGTRLTVV.

This clonotype was detected ten times or more. The genes are TRBV29-1 and TRBJ2-2; the D is unclear. V shed 5 bases and J shed 4 bases, with 5 bases lying between them. CDR3 length: 11 amino acids. Germline lookup yields CDR1 SQVTM and CDR2 ANQGSEA. CDR3 nucleotide sequence: TGCAGCGTTAGAGCCACCGGGGAGCTGTTTTTT. It specifies CSVRATGELFF.

This clonotype was seen repeatedly, ten times or more. The chain carries TRBV5-1 and TRBJ2-3; D is unclear. From germline, CDR1 is SGHRS and CDR2 YFSETQ. The V end lost 0 bases, the J end lost 5 bases, and 10 bases lay between the germline ends. The CDR3 extends over 14 amino acids. The CDR3 DNA is TGCGCCAGCAGCTTGGACGCTGGGCTAGATACGCAGTATTTT. This encodes CASSLDAGLDTQYF.

This clonotype was seen repeatedly, ten times or more. The V and J genes are TRBV11-2 and TRBJ2-2; 8 bases map to TRBD1. J lost 6 bases, V lost 5 bases, and 8 bases had no gene match. This CDR3 spans 15 amino acids. Germline V CDR1 and CDR2: SGHAT, FQNNGV. The CDR3 nucleotides are TGTGCCAGCAGCCCCCGGACAGGGTATCCCGGGGAGCTGTTTTTT. It is translated as CASSPRTGYPGELFF.

The rearrangement uses TRBV6-1 and TRBJ2-1; unclear D gene. The germline gives CDR1 MNHNS, CDR2 SASEGT. The CDR3 loop spans 16 amino acids. The V end was cut by 3 bases, the J end by 0 bases, with 12 bases between. The DNA for the CDR3 is TGTGCCAGCAGTGATCAGGTGTCTACCTCCTACAATGAGCAGTTCTTC. It codes for CASSDQVSTSYNEQFF.

This clonotype was seen more than once but under ten times. The CDR3: CASSKCSRSSYEQYF. The CDR3 DNA reads as TGTGCCAGCAGCAAATGCTCCAGGAGCTCCTACGAGCAGTACTTC. The chain couples TRBV21-1 to TRBJ2-7. TRBV21-1 is described as a pseudogene. This CDR3 comprises 15 residues.

This chain joins TRBV7-9 and TRBJ2-3; D call uncertain. Trimming took off 0 bases at V and 5 bases at J, with 9 bases between the two ends. The CDR3 loop spans 14 amino acids. Germline CDR1 is SEHNR and CDR2 is FQNEAQ (reference sequence). As DNA, the CDR3 is TGTGCCAGCAGCTTAGCTTACGGAAGAGATACGCAGTATTTT. It yields the protein CASSLAYGRDTQYF.

This clonotype was detected many times. This chain links TRBV2 with TRBJ2-3; no definite D call. This CDR3 region has 15 residues. V shed 1 base and J shed 6 bases, with 14 bases lying between them. Germline lookup yields CDR1 SNHLY and CDR2 FYNNEI. In DNA form, the CDR3 reads TGTGCCAGCAGTGAAGGGCTTCCCGCTGGGGATACGCAGTATTTT. As protein: CASSEGLPAGDTQYF.

In its sample, this clonotype was seen many times. This chain uses TRBV28 with TRBJ1-1; D not resolved. CDR1 and CDR2 (germline): MDHEN, SYDVKM. Trimming took off 6 bases at V and 1 base at J, with 12 bases between the two ends. The CDR3 totals 14 residues. The DNA of the CDR3 is TGTGCCAGCAGGTCTCCCCATGGGAACACTGAAGCTTTCTTT. As protein: CASRSPHGNTEAFF.

Remarks on this clonotype: A much larger clone differs by one base, so this may be a read error. The chain combines TRBV29-1 with TRBJ2-3; D ambiguous. The CDR3 runs to 11 residues. Germline V lookup: CDR1 SQVTM, CDR2 ANQGSEA. CDR3 DNA sequence: TGCTGCGTTGTTCAGTGGGATACGCAGTATTTT. Translated: CCVVQWDTQYF.

A few counts support this clonotype. This chain links TRBV2 with TRBJ1-1; D is uncertain. Trimming took off 6 bases at V and 0 bases at J, with 5 bases between the two ends. Germline V gene data show CDR1 as SNHLY and CDR2 as FYNNEI. The CDR3 is 12 residues long. This chain's CDR3 is CASRLMNTEAFF. In DNA form, the CDR3 reads TGTGCCAGCAGATTAATGAACACTGAAGCTTTCTTT.

This clonotype was detected ten times or more. The rearrangement uses TRBV18 and TRBJ1-1, with D perhaps TRBD1 (5 bases). Trimming pared 0 bases from V and 11 bases from J, leaving 13 bases between. The CDR3 totals 13 residues. Per germline, CDR1 KGHSH and CDR2 LQKENI. The CDR3 DNA sequence: TGTGCCAGCTCACCACCCGTCCGGGGGAGGGCTTTCTTT. This sequence encodes CASSPPVRGRAFF.

This clonotype was observed a handful of times. The chain carries TRBV28 and TRBJ1-6; 8 bases agree with TRBD1. This CDR3 is 14 amino acids long. The V segment lost 5 bases and the J segment 9 bases; nucleotides outside the gene matches: 6. Per germline, CDR1 MDHEN and CDR2 SYDVKM. CDR3 loop: CASSIRTGGSPLHF. The CDR3 coding sequence is TGTGCCAGCAGTATACGCACAGGGGGTTCACCCCTCCACTTT.

This clonotype was detected many times. This CDR3 is CASTLSGAGPGFYGYTF. In DNA form, the CDR3 reads TGTGCCAGCACCCTCTCTGGTGCGGGCCCGGGGTTCTATGGCTACACCTTC. The V call is TRBV28, the J call TRBJ1-2; D not resolved. CDR3 length: 17 residues. The V gene's germline CDR1 is MDHEN and CDR2 SYDVKM. V lost 7 bases to trimming and J lost 4 bases, with 25 bases between them.

This clonotype was seen more than once but under ten times. This sequence joins TRBV28 and TRBJ2-7; D tentatively fits TRBD1 or TRBD2 (5 bases each). The germline V gene encodes CDR1 MDHEN and CDR2 SYDVKM. This CDR3 contains 13 residues. V lost 6 bases to trimming and J lost 2 bases, with 11 bases between them. CDR3 protein: CASSSGRTYEQYF. CDR3 coding DNA: TGTGCCAGCAGCTCGGGACGTACCTACGAGCAGTACTTC.

At least ten counts were recorded for this clonotype. This rearrangement joins TRBV20-1 to TRBJ2-2; 7 bases fit TRBD1. Germline V gene data show CDR1 as DFQATT and CDR2 as SNEGSKA (reference sequence). The CDR3 is 15 amino acids. V shed 3 bases, J shed 6 bases, and the junction held 10 bases outside the gene matches. The CDR3 DNA follows: TGCAGTGCTAGGCAGGGGGTGAGGCCCTCCGGGGAGCTGTTTTTT. Protein: CSARQGVRPSGELFF.

This clonotype was seen ten or more times. The chain carries TRBV28 and TRBJ1-3; D gene uncertain. Germline V gene lookup returns CDR1 MDHEN and CDR2 SYDVKM. The ends were cut back, 6 bases at V and 0 bases at J, with 12 bases in the middle. The CDR3 consists of 15 residues. This chain's CDR3 is CASSLTANSGNTIYF. The CDR3 region has the DNA TGTGCCAGCAGCTTAACTGCTAACTCTGGAAACACCATATATTTT.

This chain uses TRBV2 with TRBJ1-1, with 8 bases identical to TRBD1. CDR1 and CDR2 (germline): SNHLY, FYNNEI. The CDR3 length is 15 residues. V was clipped by 2 bases and J by 5 bases; unmatched bases: 7. CDR3 protein: CASSEFQGAGTEAFF. CDR3 sequence (DNA): TGTGCCAGCAGTGAATTTCAGGGGGCTGGGACTGAAGCTTTCTTT.

This clonotype showed up many times. This chain joins TRBV2 and TRBJ2-7; 9 bases fit TRBD1. V lost 11 bases, J lost 3 bases, and 8 bases stayed unmatched. This CDR3 is 13 amino acids long. CDR1 is SNHLY, CDR2 FYNNEI, per germline. This chain's CDR3 is CAGGRDRDYEQYF. In DNA form, the CDR3 reads TGTGCCGGCGGCCGGGACAGGGACTACGAGCAGTACTTC. The full variable domain, in which reference TRBV2 and TRBJ2-7 provide the parts outside the CDR3, is EPEVTQTPSHQVTQMGQEVILRCVPISNHLYFYWYRQILGQKVEFLVSFYNNEISEKSEIFDDQFSVERPDGSNFTLKIRSTKLEDSAMYFCAGGRDRDYEQYFGPGTRLTVT.

Ten or more counts support this clonotype. The V and J genes are TRBV29-1 and TRBJ2-3, with D unresolved. CDR3 size: 14 residues. Germline V gene lookup returns CDR1 SQVTM and CDR2 ANQGSEA. V was clipped by 5 bases and J by 0 bases, with 12 bases between them. The CDR3 is CSVRNGSSTDTQYF. CDR3 in DNA: TGCAGCGTTAGAAACGGTTCTAGCACAGATACGCAGTATTTT.

The chain couples TRBV7-2 to TRBJ1-4; D gene ambiguous. V lost 5 bases, J lost 10 bases, and 17 bases lay in between. The germline gives CDR1 SGHTA, CDR2 FQGNSA. The CDR3 sequence is 14 residues long. CDR3 sequence reads: CASSPNPFKGKLFF. Here the CDR3 DNA reads TGTGCCAGCAGCCCCAACCCTTTTAAGGGAAAACTGTTTTTT.

This clonotype was detected many times. This chain connects TRBV10-3 to TRBJ1-2; 7 bases map to TRBD1. With V trimmed by 6 bases and J by 3 bases, 4 bases remained unmatched. Germline loops: CDR1 ENHRY, CDR2 SYGVKD. This CDR3 is built from 13 residues. The CDR3 nucleotides read TGTGCCATCAGATTCGGACAGGACTATGGCTACACCTTC. It yields the protein CAIRFGQDYGYTF.

This clonotype was seen many times. This chain uses TRBV3-1 with TRBJ2-3; D gene ambiguous. V dropped 0 bases and J dropped 2 bases, with 6 bases sitting between them. The V gene's germline CDR1 is LGHDT and CDR2 YNNKEL (reference sequence). This CDR3 is built from 14 residues. In DNA form, the CDR3 reads TGTGCCAGCAGCCAAGATGTTTCCACAGATACGCAGTATTTT. Its protein is CASSQDVSTDTQYF.

By share, this clonotype ranks as medium-sized. This rearrangement joins TRBV28 to TRBJ2-5, with D tentatively TRBD2 (6 bases). In germline, CDR1 is MDHEN, CDR2 SYDVKM. This CDR3 spans 14 amino acids. V dropped 4 bases and J dropped 2 bases, with 11 bases sitting between them. CDR3 protein: CASSYTSLQETQYF. CDR3 in DNA: TGTGCCAGCAGTTACACTAGCCTTCAAGAGACCCAGTACTTC.

This clonotype was recorded at least ten times. The chain is built from TRBV2 and TRBJ2-3; 7 bases are shared with TRBD1. Germline CDR1 is SNHLY and CDR2 is FYNNEI. The CDR3 consists of 14 residues. Germline trimming cut 5 bases from V and 1 base from J; bases unmatched to any gene: 3. In DNA, the CDR3 is TGTGCCAGCAGTTTGGGACAGCGCACAGATACGCAGTATTTT. It yields the protein CASSLGQRTDTQYF.

This clonotype was observed many times. The J gene is TRBJ2-3, the V gene TRBV29-1; no clear D gene. This CDR3 has 10 residues. The V and J ends lost 6 bases and 1 base respectively, with 2 bases between them. CDR1 is SQVTM and CDR2 is ANQGSEA in the germline V gene. CDR3 amino acids: CSVRTDTQYF. CDR3 sequence (DNA): TGCAGCGTACGCACAGATACGCAGTATTTT.